Below are 25 T cell receptor beta chains sequenced from a single sample in a study of T-cell memory formation after mild COVID-19. MiXCR was run by TCRdb on the 5' RACE reads, yielding one entry per CDR3 protein. The data show tens of thousands of distinct CDR3 sequences, roughly 17% seen once. The specimen was PBMCs or a T cell subset sorted from them (not recorded which). These receptors originate from an adult woman who had mild COVID-19 (a few samples of this study predate the infection). Cell type and time point are not known.

This clonotype was counted only a few times. The chain employs TRBV20-1 and TRBJ2-1, with TRBD2 matching 10 bases. The CDR3 runs 16 residues. Germline CDR1 DFQATT, CDR2 SNEGSKA (reference sequence). The V segment lost 6 bases and the J segment 0 bases; nucleotides outside the gene matches: 8. The chain's CDR3 is CSAEREGPHSYNEQFF. CDR3 bases: TGCAGTGCGGAGCGGGAGGGCCCTCACTCCTACAATGAGCAGTTCTTC.

This clonotype was observed a few times. This chain joins TRBV27 and TRBJ1-2; D not resolved. The ends were cut back, 3 bases at V and 8 bases at J, with 13 bases in the middle. The germline V gene encodes CDR1 MNHEY and CDR2 SMNVEV (reference sequence). The CDR3 is 13 residues long. CDR3 coding DNA: TGTGCCAGCAGTTTCCTCGGGGTCGAAGGCTACACCTTC. Amino acid sequence: CASSFLGVEGYTF.

The chain combines TRBV30 with TRBJ2-1; no definite D call. The germline V and J ends were trimmed by 5 bases and 4 bases, with 15 bases remaining between them. The CDR3 runs 14 residues. CDR1 GTSNPN and CDR2 SVGIG come from the germline V gene (reference sequence). In nucleotides, the CDR3 is TGTGCCTGGGGCGTTAACCTGGATTACAATGAGCAGTTCTTC. Translating it yields CAWGVNLDYNEQFF. Complete variable domain (other parts from reference TRBV30 and TRBJ2-1): SQTIHQWPATLVQPVGSPLSLECTVEGTSNPNLYWYRQAAGRGLQLLFYSVGIGQISSEVPQNLSASRPQDRQFILSSKKLLLSDSGFYLCAWGVNLDYNEQFFGPGTRLTVL.

The genes are TRBV7-9 and TRBJ2-7; 10 positions match TRBD1. Germline V gives CDR1 SEHNR, CDR2 FQNEAQ (reference sequence). The CDR3 is 13 residues long. V lost 5 bases and J lost 6; bases outside the gene matches: 4. The CDR3 nucleotides read TGTGCCAGCAGCCCCGGACAGGGGGTCGAGCAGTACTTC. It encodes CASSPGQGVEQYF.

There are a few counts of this clonotype. The V gene is TRBV18, the J gene TRBJ2-7; 12 bases align to TRBD1. With 2 bases clipped from V and 2 bases from J, the junction kept 1 base outside the gene matches. The CDR3 runs to 15 residues. CDR1 and CDR2 (germline): KGHSH, LQKENI. CDR3 region: CASSPGDRGPYEQYF. The CDR3 DNA sequence: TGTGCCAGCTCACCAGGGGACAGGGGGCCCTACGAGCAGTACTTC.

Only a few counts were recorded for this clonotype. The rearrangement uses TRBV4-2 and TRBJ2-1; D is undetermined. Trimming stripped 0 bases from V and 5 bases from J, with 11 bases between. The CDR3 is 15 residues long. Per the germline V gene, CDR1 is LGHNA and CDR2 is YNFKEQ. In nucleotides, the CDR3 is TGTGCCAGCAGCCAAGACAGCGCCCTGGACAATGAGCAGTTCTTC. Its protein is CASSQDSALDNEQFF.

The chain links TRBV4-1 to TRBJ2-1, with D perhaps given as TRBD1 or TRBD2 (6 bases each). The V and J ends lost 3 bases and 3 bases respectively, with 15 bases between them. This CDR3 region has 16 residues. Germline CDR1 is MGHRA and CDR2 is YSYEKL. The CDR3: CASSQVTGAFYNEQFF. The DNA for the CDR3 is TGCGCCAGCAGCCAGGTCACGGGGGCTTTCTACAATGAGCAGTTCTTC.

This clonotype came up a few times. This chain joins TRBV4-1 and TRBJ2-1; 10 positions match TRBD2. The V gene end was trimmed by 0 bases and the J gene end by 4 bases; junction bases not matched to a gene: 6. The germline V gene has CDR1 MGHRA and CDR2 YSYEKL. The CDR3 is 17 amino acids. As DNA, the CDR3 is TGCGCCAGCAGCCAAGAACCGAGCGGGGGGGCATACAATGAGCAGTTCTTC. It encodes CASSQEPSGGAYNEQFF.

This clonotype was recorded a few times. J is TRBJ2-1 and V is TRBV4-2; 9 bases align to TRBD2. This CDR3 is 17 amino acids long. Losses at the gene ends were 4 bases for V and 2 bases for J; bases not matched to a gene: 9. The germline V gene encodes CDR1 LGHNA and CDR2 YNFKEQ. The CDR3 bases are TGTGCCAGCAGCCCCGAAAGGGCTAGCGGGACCTACAATGAGCAGTTCTTC. Protein sequence: CASSPERASGTYNEQFF.

This chain links TRBV7-6 with TRBJ2-2; 10 bases are shared with TRBD2. Germline V gene sequence: CDR1 SGHVS, CDR2 FNYEAQ. V dropped 6 bases and J dropped 5; count of bases not matched to a gene: 3. The length of the CDR3 is 14 residues. The CDR3 coding sequence is TGTGCCAGCAGACTAGCGGGGAGGACCGGGGAGCTGTTTTTT. Protein sequence: CASRLAGRTGELFF.

Only a few counts were recorded for this clonotype. The J gene is TRBJ2-5, the V gene TRBV20-1; a possible D gene is TRBD1 (6 bases). The CDR3 extends over 15 amino acids. The germline V gene has CDR1 DFQATT and CDR2 SNEGSKA (reference sequence). V was trimmed by 2 bases and J by 1 base, leaving 14 bases between them. The CDR3 sequence: CSARLQGQIQETQYF. In nucleotides, the CDR3 is TGCAGTGCTAGACTACAGGGACAAATCCAAGAGACCCAGTACTTC.

Only a few counts were recorded for this clonotype. The V call is TRBV11-2, the J call TRBJ2-5; 7 positions match TRBD1. The germline V gene has CDR1 SGHAT and CDR2 FQNNGV. Unmatched junction bases numbered 3, after V lost 1 base and J lost 1 base. The CDR3 covers 15 residues. The chain's CDR3 is CASSLGQGSQETQYF. DNA of the CDR3: TGTGCCAGCAGCTTAGGACAGGGAAGCCAAGAGACCCAGTACTTC.

This clonotype was recorded a few times. The chain links TRBV6-2 or TRBV6-3 to TRBJ2-1; D is ambiguous. V shed 6 bases and J shed 8 bases, with 14 bases lying between them. This CDR3 region has 13 residues. Germline CDR1 reads MNHEY; CDR2 reads SVGEGT. CDR3 in amino acids: CASSTLGWHEQFF. CDR3 sequence (DNA): TGTGCCAGCAGCACCCTGGGGTGGCATGAGCAGTTCTTC.

This chain joins TRBV9 and TRBJ1-3; D is uncertain. Trimming took 0 bases from V and 2 from J, leaving 6 bases between them. The CDR3 has 14 amino acids. The V gene's germline CDR1 is SGDLS and CDR2 YYNGEE. The CDR3 DNA is TGTGCCAGCAGCGTAGATACGGCTGGAAACACCATATATTTT. As protein: CASSVDTAGNTIYF.

The chain carries TRBV7-3 and TRBJ1-1, with 7 bases lining up with TRBD1. Losses at the gene ends were 4 bases for V and 1 base for J; bases not matched to a gene: 0. Germline-derived CDR1 and CDR2 are SGHTA and FQGTGA. The CDR3 consists of 13 residues. The CDR3 loop is CASSWDRNTEAFF. CDR3 DNA sequence: TGTGCCAGCAGCTGGGACAGGAACACTGAAGCTTTCTTT.

The chain couples TRBV7-9 to TRBJ2-2; no firm D call. This CDR3 comprises 13 residues. Germline V gene lookup returns CDR1 SEHNR and CDR2 FQNEAQ (reference sequence). V was pared by 3 bases and J by 3 bases, with 5 bases between. The CDR3 DNA is TGTGCCAGCAGCTTTTATGACACCGGGGAGCTGTTTTTT. Encoded protein: CASSFYDTGELFF.

This rearrangement joins TRBV18 to TRBJ2-7; 9 bases are a match to TRBD2. Trimming removed 4 bases from V and 4 bases from J; junction bases left unmatched: 11. Germline assignment: CDR1 KGHSH and CDR2 LQKENI. This CDR3 contains 16 residues. In DNA form, the CDR3 reads TGTGCCAGCTCACAGGCCAGTACTAGCGGGCGGTACGAGCAGTACTTC. Protein product: CASSQASTSGRYEQYF.

CDR3 sequence: CATSLNTEAFF. Written as DNA, the CDR3 is TGTGCCACCTCCCTGAACACTGAAGCTTTCTTT. This chain links TRBV24-1 with TRBJ1-1; D is ambiguous. Germline values: CDR1 KGHDR, CDR2 SFDVKD. CDR3 length: 11 amino acids. Trimming removed 9 bases at V and 0 bases at J, with 4 bases between.

This clonotype was seen a few times. This chain links TRBV12-3 or TRBV12-4 with TRBJ1-1; 8 nucleotides align to TRBD1. The CDR3 extends over 15 amino acids. Unmatched junction bases numbered 9, after V lost 6 bases and J lost 3 bases. The DNA for the CDR3 is TGTGCCAGCAGCCCTACAGGGGGGACTTACACTGAAGCTTTCTTT. Protein sequence: CASSPTGGTYTEAFF.

This clonotype showed up just a few times. CDR3 coding DNA: TGCAGTGCCGAGACAGGGGGCGAAGGTCAGCCCCAGCATTTT. This translates into CSAETGGEGQPQHF. The V and J genes are TRBV20-1 and TRBJ1-5, with 10 bases aligning to TRBD1. This CDR3 has 14 amino acids. The junction had 8 bases not matched to a gene; V was cut back by 6 bases and J by 6 bases. The germline V gene has CDR1 DFQATT and CDR2 SNEGSKA (reference sequence).

This clonotype showed up many times. The chain has TRBV7-6 and TRBJ2-3; no clear D gene. V dropped 5 bases and J dropped 2 bases, with 5 bases sitting between them. The CDR3 covers 12 residues. Germline CDR1 and CDR2: SGHVS and FNYEAQ. The CDR3 DNA reads TGTGCCAGCAGCCCGATCACAGATACGCAGTATTTT. Encoded protein: CASSPITDTQYF.

The chain couples TRBV9 to TRBJ2-1; 9 bases align to TRBD2. V shed 7 bases, J shed 4 bases, and the junction held 9 bases outside the gene matches. CDR3 length equals 15 residues. The germline V gene has CDR1 SGDLS and CDR2 YYNGEE. CDR3 in amino acids: CASARASGVYNEQFF. The CDR3 DNA sequence: TGTGCCAGCGCGAGGGCTAGCGGGGTTTACAATGAGCAGTTCTTC. Complete variable domain (other parts from reference TRBV9 and TRBJ2-1): DSGVTQTPKHLITATGQRVTLRCSPRSGDLSVYWYQQSLDQGLQFLIQYYNGEERAKGNILERFSAQQFPDLHSELNLSSLELGDSALYFCASARASGVYNEQFFGPGTRLTVL.

CDR3 nucleotide sequence: TGCGCCAGCAGCACAAGGCTAGCGGGGCAAGTAGAGACCCAGTACTTC. It is translated as CASSTRLAGQVETQYF. J is TRBJ2-5 and V is TRBV5-1, with 9 bases fitting TRBD2. The V and J ends lost 4 bases and 4 bases, in that order; junction bases with no gene match: 11. The CDR3 totals 16 residues. The germline CDR1 and CDR2 sequences are SGHRS and YFSETQ.

This clonotype occurred a few times. The chain has TRBV7-3 and TRBJ1-1, with 7 bases matching TRBD1. V gave up 5 bases and J gave up 7 bases; unmatched junction bases: 10. From germline, CDR1 is SGHTA and CDR2 FQGTGA. The CDR3 extends over 14 amino acids. CDR3 DNA sequence: TGTGCCAGCAGCCCCGACGGGACAGTCGGTGAAGCTTTCTTT. Its translation: CASSPDGTVGEAFF.

J is TRBJ2-3 and V is TRBV6-5; the D call may be TRBD1 or TRBD2 (5 bases each). CDR1 is MNHEY and CDR2 is SVGAGI in the germline V gene. The ends were cut back, 0 bases at V and 0 bases at J, with 13 bases in the middle. The CDR3 loop spans 17 amino acids. The CDR3: CASSYSGDGSSTDTQYF. The CDR3 region has the DNA TGTGCCAGCAGTTACTCCGGGGACGGCTCTAGCACAGATACGCAGTATTTT.